Shown below are 12 T cell receptor beta chains from a single sample sequenced in a study of radiation and T cells in renal cell carcinoma (dated by TCRdb to 2020 to 2022). The time point label for this specimen denotes: blood 2 weeks post-SBRT. Interpreted using the paper, the treatment or condition label stands for: 15 Gy SBRT to primary tumor, nephrectomy 4 weeks later. The library was obtained by the immunoSEQ multiplex PCR assay. Sourced from immuneACCESS, this table was stored by TCRdb with only in-frame sequences that have V and J called. A share of the clones is absent; for the studies checked, an unresolved V gene accounts for under half, and the remainder has no known explanation. Across this sample there are some 120,000 clones, with around 90% seen only once. Of the sample, 5% to 6% is held by the ten largest clones. Sequenced here: blood, sampled from a patient whose treatment included radiotherapy and nephrectomy. Every receptor here comes from a woman between 65 and 79 years old with renal cell carcinoma.

This clone was observed a single time. The chain links TRBV5-5 to TRBJ1-1, with D perhaps matching TRBD1 (5 bases). CDR3 length: 18 amino acids. From germline, CDR1 is SGHKS and CDR2 YYEKEE (reference sequence). V was shortened by 0 bases and J by 1 base, with 19 bases between the two germline ends. CDR3 sequence reads: CASSLADGAKGRNTEAFF. The CDR3 nucleotides are TGTGCCAGCAGCTTGGCCGATGGGGCGAAAGGTAGGAACACTGAAGCTTTCTTT.

The gene calls are TRBV5-4 and TRBJ1-1; 8 bases fit TRBD1. This CDR3 has 15 amino acids. V lost 4 bases, J lost 1 base, and 6 bases stayed unmatched. Germline V gene lookup returns CDR1 SGHNT and CDR2 YYREEE (reference sequence). The CDR3 sequence is CASSPTTGENTEAFF. CDR3 nucleotides: TGTGCCAGCAGCCCGACGACAGGGGAGAACACTGAAGCTTTCTTT. Variable domain in full (rest from reference TRBV5-4 and TRBJ1-1): ETGVTQSPTHLIKTRGQQVTLRCSSQSGHNTVSWYQQALGQGPQFIFQYYREEENGRGNFPPRFSGLQFPNYSSELNVNALELDDSALYLCASSPTTGENTEAFFGQGTRLTVV.

The chain is built from TRBV5-3 and TRBJ1-6; D gene uncertain. TRBV5-3 is identified as an open reading frame with a role that is uncertain. The CDR3 loop spans 13 amino acids. Trimming removed 2 bases at V and 10 bases at J, with 10 bases between. In DNA form, the CDR3 reads TGTGCCAGAAGCTTAAGGGTACGCTCACCCCTCCACTTT. This codes for CARSLRVRSPLHF.

V usage is TRBV29-1 and J usage is TRBJ1-2; perhaps TRBD1 as D (5 bases). CDR1 is SQVTM and CDR2 is ANQGSEA in the germline V gene. Trimming took off 8 bases at V and 8 bases at J, with 21 bases between the two ends. The CDR3 extends over 13 amino acids. For the CDR3, the DNA is TGCAGCACTCGGAGCCAGGGAGTATCGGGCTACACCTTC. Residues: CSTRSQGVSGYTF.

The rearrangement joins TRBV9 to TRBJ1-6, with D perhaps matching TRBD1 (6 bases). V was trimmed by 4 bases and J by 4 bases, leaving 12 bases between them. The CDR3 is made up of 15 amino acids. CDR1 and CDR2 from the germline V gene are SGDLS and YYNGEE. The CDR3 DNA is TGTGCCAGCAGCTCACAGGGTCGTTATAATTCACCCCTCCACTTT. Translated: CASSSQGRYNSPLHF. Supplemented by reference TRBV9 and TRBJ1-6, the full variable domain reads DSGVTQTPKHLITATGQRVTLRCSPRSGDLSVYWYQQSLDQGLQFLIQYYNGEERAKGNILERFSAQQFPDLHSELNLSSLELGDSALYFCASSSQGRYNSPLHFGNGTRLTVT.

The chain couples TRBV11-1 to TRBJ2-1; D tentatively fits TRBD1 or TRBD2 (5 bases each). Trimming removed 1 base from V and 9 bases from J, with 13 bases in between. There are 14 residues in the CDR3. Germline CDR1 and CDR2: SGHAT and FQDESV (reference sequence). The CDR3 sequence: CASSLGGPQAEQFF. The CDR3 DNA is TGTGCCAGCAGCTTAGGGGGACCCCAGGCTGAGCAGTTCTTC.

Concerning this clone itself: Other nucleotide sequences from this sample produce the same CDR3. The chain employs TRBV7-2 and TRBJ1-4; D ambiguous. The CDR3 consists of 15 residues. Per germline, CDR1 SGHTA and CDR2 FQGNSA. Trimming took 1 base from V and 0 from J, leaving 6 bases between them. CDR3 in amino acids: CASSLVATTNEKLFF. CDR3 DNA sequence: TGTGCCAGCAGCTTAGTTGCTACAACTAATGAAAAACTGTTTTTT. The whole variable domain, remainder taken from reference TRBV7-2 and TRBJ1-4, is GAGVSQSPSNKVTEKGKDVELRCDPISGHTALYWYRQSLGQGLEFLIYFQGNSAPDKSGLPSDRFSAERTGGSVSTLTIQRTQQEDSAVYLCASSLVATTNEKLFFGSGTQLSVL.

The chain is built from TRBV5-1 and TRBJ1-3, with TRBD1 matching 7 bases. V shed 3 bases, J shed 1 base, and the junction held 7 bases outside the gene matches. The length of the CDR3 is 16 residues. Per germline, CDR1 SGHRS and CDR2 YFSETQ. This CDR3 reads CASSSNLQGSGNTIYF. DNA of the CDR3: TGCGCCAGCAGCTCGAATCTACAGGGGTCTGGAAACACCATATATTTT.

The genes are TRBV11-2 and TRBJ2-7; D is undetermined. V lost 9 bases to trimming and J lost 1 base, with 1 base between them. This CDR3 has 9 amino acids. Germline V CDR1 and CDR2: SGHAT, FQNNGV. For the CDR3, the DNA is TGTGCCAGTTCCTACGAGCAGTACTTC. Its translation: CASSYEQYF.

V is TRBV5-4 and J is TRBJ2-1; TRBD2 agrees at 11 bases. In germline, CDR1 is SGHNT, CDR2 YYREEE (reference sequence). Losses at the gene ends were 0 bases for V and 9 bases for J; bases not matched to a gene: 8. CDR3 length: 16 residues. CDR3 nucleotides: TGTGCCAGCAGCTTGGCCTTAGCGGGGGGGTCGGGTGAGCAGTTCTTC. Translating it yields CASSLALAGGSGEQFF.

This chain joins TRBV6-4 and TRBJ1-2; D possibly corresponds to TRBD1 (5 bases). Between the trimmed V and J ends, which lost 7 bases and 4 bases, there was a span of 10 bases. Germline values: CDR1 MRHNA, CDR2 SNTAGT. The CDR3 is 12 residues long. In DNA, the CDR3 is TGTGCCAGCATGCGGGGGAGCTATGGCTACACCTTC. As protein: CASMRGSYGYTF.

V gene TRBV9 combines with J gene TRBJ1-1, with D possibly TRBD1 on 6 matching bases. Germline V lookup: CDR1 SGDLS, CDR2 YYNGEE. The CDR3 consists of 13 residues. V was trimmed by 4 bases and J by 3 bases, leaving 10 bases between them. The CDR3 sequence is CASSLGGDTEAFF. The CDR3 DNA reads TGTGCCAGCAGCTTAGGGGGGGACACTGAAGCTTTCTTT.